The rows below give T cell receptor beta chains drawn from one sample of a study of T-cell memory formation after mild COVID-19. TCRdb re-called the 5' RACE reads through MiXCR, storing one row per CDR3 protein. The sample includes 150,000 or so distinct CDR3 sequences, 14% seen only once; the top ten take roughly an eighth. Sequencing input: PBMCs or a T cell subset sorted from them (not recorded which). The origin of the receptors is an adult woman who had mild COVID-19 (a few samples of this study predate the infection). Cell type and time point are not known. Each CDR3 is given with its conserved first and last residue. Fields, in order: clone size, V gene, D gene, J gene, CDR3 DNA, CDR3 protein. A D gene is named only where the DNA matches it firmly. Expanded clones are given a class, and other clones once, few, many or no size at all.

clone size: few
V gene: TRBV29-1
D gene: -
J gene: TRBJ1-1
CDR3 DNA: TGCAGCGTTGAAGGCCGCCCGGGTGCAGCAGCTTTCTTT
CDR3 protein: CSVEGRPGAAAFF

clone size: -
V gene: TRBV2
D gene: -
J gene: TRBJ1-1
CDR3 DNA: TGTGCCAGCAGCCCCAGAAGGGGGAACACTGAAGCTTTCTTT
CDR3 protein: CASSPRRGNTEAFF

clone size: few
V gene: TRBV7-3
D gene: -
J gene: TRBJ2-2
CDR3 DNA: TGTGCCAGCAGCCTGGGGACATCCGCGAACACCGGGGAGCTGTTTTTT
CDR3 protein: CASSLGTSANTGELFF

clone size: -
V gene: TRBV9
D gene: -
J gene: TRBJ2-7
CDR3 DNA: TGTGCCAGCAGCGTAGGCCAGGAGGACTACGAGCAGTACTTC
CDR3 protein: CASSVGQEDYEQYF

clone size: medium-sized
V gene: TRBV7-2
D gene: TRBD1
J gene: TRBJ2-7
CDR3 DNA: TGTGCCAGCAGGTCTACCGGGACAGACGCCTACGAGCAGTACTTC
CDR3 protein: CASRSTGTDAYEQYF

clone size: few
V gene: TRBV20-1
D gene: TRBD1
J gene: TRBJ2-1
CDR3 DNA: TGCAGTGCTAGTTCTCCGGGACAGCATCTTTACAATGAGCAGTTCTTC
CDR3 protein: CSASSPGQHLYNEQFF

clone size: -
V gene: TRBV5-8
D gene: -
J gene: TRBJ2-1
CDR3 DNA: TGTGCCAGCAGCCAGCCCCCGAGCGGGTTTTGGAATGAGCAGTTCTTC
CDR3 protein: CASSQPPSGFWNEQFF

clone size: -
V gene: TRBV12-3/TRBV12-4
D gene: -
J gene: TRBJ2-2
CDR3 DNA: TGTGCCAGCAAGGTCGGGCAGGGCGCACCCGGGGAGCTGTTTTTT
CDR3 protein: CASKVGQGAPGELFF

clone size: few
V gene: TRBV12-3/TRBV12-4
D gene: -
J gene: TRBJ1-3
CDR3 DNA: TGTGCCAGCAGTCACGCGGCTGGAAACACCATATATTTT
CDR3 protein: CASSHAAGNTIYF

clone size: -
V gene: TRBV15
D gene: TRBD2
J gene: TRBJ2-2
CDR3 DNA: TGTGCCACCAGCAGAGTTAGGGCTAGCGGAGACACCGGGGAGCTGTTTTTT
CDR3 protein: CATSRVRASGDTGELFF

clone size: -
V gene: TRBV7-9
D gene: -
J gene: TRBJ2-7
CDR3 DNA: TGTGCCAGCAGCTTACCTTGGAAGAACGAGCAGTACTTC
CDR3 protein: CASSLPWKNEQYF

clone size: -
V gene: TRBV13
D gene: -
J gene: TRBJ1-2
CDR3 DNA: TGTGCCAGCAGCTTAGGCCTACGGAGGTCGGGTGGCTACACCTTC
CDR3 protein: CASSLGLRRSGGYTF

clone size: -
V gene: TRBV9
D gene: -
J gene: TRBJ2-1
CDR3 DNA: TGTGCCAGCAGCGTAGGTATGTTCGAGGGGGGAGAGCAGTTCTTC
CDR3 protein: CASSVGMFEGGEQFF

clone size: many
V gene: TRBV12-3/TRBV12-4
D gene: -
J gene: TRBJ2-2
CDR3 DNA: TGTGCCAGCGGGGGACCCAGGGAGGTCACCGGGGAGCTGTTTTTT
CDR3 protein: CASGGPREVTGELFF

clone size: -
V gene: TRBV9
D gene: -
J gene: TRBJ2-1
CDR3 DNA: TGTGCCAGCAGCACCAGTCAGGGGTATGAGCAGTTCTTC
CDR3 protein: CASSTSQGYEQFF

clone size: -
V gene: TRBV4-3
D gene: TRBD2
J gene: TRBJ2-1
CDR3 DNA: TGCGCCAGCAGCTGGGGACTAGCGGGAGAGCAGTTCTTC
CDR3 protein: CASSWGLAGEQFF

clone size: -
V gene: TRBV7-9
D gene: TRBD1
J gene: TRBJ2-2
CDR3 DNA: TGTGCCAGCAGCTTATTGGGCCAGGGGGCCGGGGAGCTGTTTTTT
CDR3 protein: CASSLLGQGAGELFF

clone size: few
V gene: TRBV7-9
D gene: -
J gene: TRBJ1-1
CDR3 DNA: TGTGCCAGCAGCTTATTGCAGATCACTGAAGCTTTCTTT
CDR3 protein: CASSLLQITEAFF

clone size: -
V gene: TRBV5-1
D gene: TRBD2
J gene: TRBJ2-1
CDR3 DNA: TGCGCCAGCAGAACCACGACTAGCGGCTCCTACAATGAGCAGTTCTTC
CDR3 protein: CASRTTTSGSYNEQFF

clone size: -
V gene: TRBV9
D gene: -
J gene: TRBJ2-7
CDR3 DNA: TGTGCCAGCAGCGTAGATGGAGGGATCTACGAGCAGTACTTC
CDR3 protein: CASSVDGGIYEQYF

clone size: -
V gene: TRBV29-1
D gene: -
J gene: TRBJ2-1
CDR3 DNA: TGCAGCCACGAGGCAAGCGCCTACAATGAGCAGTTCTTC
CDR3 protein: CSHEASAYNEQFF

clone size: -
V gene: TRBV12-3/TRBV12-4
D gene: -
J gene: TRBJ1-2
CDR3 DNA: TGTGCCAGCAGAGGCGGCTACTATGGCTACACCTTC
CDR3 protein: CASRGGYYGYTF

clone size: few
V gene: TRBV24-1
D gene: TRBD2
J gene: TRBJ2-1
CDR3 DNA: TGTGCCACCAGTAAGCTAGCGGGAGGGAAGCAGTGGAATGAGCAGTTCTTC
CDR3 protein: CATSKLAGGKQWNEQFF

clone size: many
V gene: TRBV7-8
D gene: -
J gene: TRBJ1-1
CDR3 DNA: TGTGCCAGCAGCTTAGAGTCAGGTCAGATGAACACTGAAGCTTTCTTT
CDR3 protein: CASSLESGQMNTEAFF

clone size: -
V gene: TRBV5-1
D gene: -
J gene: TRBJ1-1
CDR3 DNA: TGCGCCAGCAGCTTGGTAGGGTTGGACACTGAAGCTTTCTTT
CDR3 protein: CASSLVGLDTEAFF

clone size: few
V gene: TRBV5-1
D gene: TRBD1
J gene: TRBJ2-7
CDR3 DNA: TGCGCCAGCAGGCAAAGGGGGCTGGTCGACGAGCAGTACTTC
CDR3 protein: CASRQRGLVDEQYF

clone size: few
V gene: TRBV5-6
D gene: TRBD2
J gene: TRBJ2-1
CDR3 DNA: TGTGCCAGCAGCTTTAGCGGGAGGGGCAATGAGCAGTTCTTC
CDR3 protein: CASSFSGRGNEQFF

clone size: once
V gene: TRBV6-6
D gene: TRBD1
J gene: TRBJ1-1
CDR3 DNA: TGTGCCAGCAAATGGGACAGTGAAGCTTTCTTT
CDR3 protein: CASKWDSEAFF

clone size: few
V gene: TRBV20-1
D gene: -
J gene: TRBJ1-5
CDR3 DNA: TGCAGTGCCTTCGGGGGTAGGGGCAATCAGCCCCAGCATTTT
CDR3 protein: CSAFGGRGNQPQHF